The 8 T cell receptor beta chains reported below all come from one sample, sequenced in a study of T cell changes during pregnancy in multiple sclerosis. The data were produced by immunoSEQ multiplex PCR, yet TCRdb's version contains in-frame clones alone and is incomplete. Of fewer than 80,000 clones in the sample, almost 95% were seen once. The input for sequencing was peripheral blood, taken in the third trimester of pregnancy. These receptor sequences come from a female donor in good health, enrolled as a control in a pregnancy study.

As for this clone: A junction boundary mismatches the germline segment, possibly from a read error. The J gene is TRBJ2-1, the V gene TRBV7-7; possible D gene TRBD2, 5 bases. This CDR3 comprises 15 residues. Per germline, CDR1 SSHAT and CDR2 FNYEAQ (reference sequence). The CDR3: CASSPDWSSYNEQFF. CDR3 DNA sequence: TGTGCTAGCAGCCCGGACTGGAGCTCCTACAATGAGCAGTTCTTC.

The chain recombines TRBV7-8 with TRBJ2-2; 10 positions match TRBD2. Trimming cost V 5 bases and J 5 bases; bases outside gene matches: 2. Germline V gene lookup returns CDR1 SGHVS and CDR2 FQNEAQ. This CDR3 comprises 14 residues. The CDR3 spells CASSGTSDTGELFF. Here the CDR3 DNA reads TGTGCCAGCAGCGGGACTAGCGATACCGGGGAGCTGTTTTTT.

V gene TRBV29-1 combines with J gene TRBJ1-1; D is unclear. Germline values: CDR1 SQVTM, CDR2 ANQGSEA. The V end was cut by 4 bases, the J end by 8 bases, with 11 bases between. The length of the CDR3 is 11 residues. CDR3 sequence (DNA): TGCAGCGTTGGTTTTCCGAGCGAAGCTTTCTTT. Translation gives CSVGFPSEAFF.

The chain carries TRBV15 and TRBJ2-5, with 8 positions matching TRBD1. Trimming at V came to 2 bases and at J to 4 bases, leaving 6 bases not matched to a gene. This CDR3 has 15 residues. Germline V gene data show CDR1 as LNHNV and CDR2 as YYDKDF (reference sequence). The CDR3 DNA follows: TGTGCCACCAGCAGACCTCGGACAGGGTCAGAGACCCAGTACTTC. Translated: CATSRPRTGSETQYF.

The sample holds one count of this clone. The rearrangement links TRBV14 to TRBJ2-2, with D possibly being TRBD2 (6 bases). Between the trimmed V and J ends, which lost 3 bases and 1 base, there was a span of 15 bases. CDR1 and CDR2 from the germline V gene are SGHDN and FVKESK. There are 17 residues in the CDR3. CDR3 sequence (DNA): TGTGCCAGCAGCCAGATCGGGAGAGGGGTGAACACCGGGGAGCTGTTTTTT. Translated, it gives CASSQIGRGVNTGELFF.

This chain joins TRBV27 and TRBJ2-2; a weak D match, TRBD1 (6 bases). V gave up 7 bases and J gave up 4 bases, with 13 bases separating them. The germline gives CDR1 MNHEY, CDR2 SMNVEV (reference sequence). This CDR3 has 14 residues. CDR3 in amino acids: CASTPRGTTGELFF. The CDR3 coding sequence is TGTGCCAGCACCCCCAGGGGTACCACCGGGGAGCTGTTTTTT.

This chain uses TRBV28 with TRBJ2-1, with 13 bases identical to TRBD2. This CDR3 comprises 16 residues. V was pared by 7 bases and J by 9 bases, with 12 bases of the junction left unmatched. The germline gives CDR1 MDHEN, CDR2 SYDVKM. DNA for the CDR3: TGTGCCAGCAAGTCGACCGGGACTAGCGGGAATGCTGAGCAGTTCTTC. It yields the protein CASKSTGTSGNAEQFF.

V gene TRBV11-3 combines with J gene TRBJ2-1; TRBD2 agrees at 11 bases. Germline V CDR1 and CDR2: SGHNT, YENEEA. This CDR3 is built from 14 residues. With 0 bases clipped from V and 12 bases from J, the junction kept 4 bases outside the gene matches. CDR3 coding DNA: TGTGCCAGCAGCTTAGAGATAGCGGGAGGGCGGCAGTTCTTC. Translation gives CASSLEIAGGRQFF.